This entry lists 20 T cell receptor beta chains sequenced from one sample in a study of blood T cells in healthy people across ages. The second PCR ran about 6 to 12 cycles with a sample-barcoded 5' primer and J-beta primers. TCRdb re-analysed the 5' RACE reads in MiXCR, keeping a single row per CDR3 protein. This table has about 1.7 million distinct CDR3 sequences, approximately 30% appearing once. Sequencing input: blood. These receptors were collected from a woman aged 25-40 years in good health.

This clonotype was seen ten or more times. The chain links TRBV6-5 to TRBJ2-7; a possible D gene is TRBD1 (6 bases). The V end was cut by 2 bases, the J end by 5 bases, with 13 bases between. Germline CDR1 reads MNHEY; CDR2 reads SVGAGI. The CDR3 is 14 residues long. The chain's CDR3 is CASSYTPRGHEQYF. The CDR3 region has the DNA TGTGCCAGCAGTTACACCCCCAGGGGCCACGAGCAGTACTTC.

This chain links TRBV18 with TRBJ1-2, with D possibly being TRBD1 (5 bases). V was clipped by 0 bases and J by 4 bases, with 12 bases between them. Germline V lookup: CDR1 KGHSH, CDR2 LQKENI. This CDR3 region has 15 residues. The CDR3 loop is CASSPPRAGPYGYTF. The DNA of the CDR3 is TGTGCCAGCTCACCACCGAGGGCAGGGCCCTATGGCTACACCTTC.

This clonotype was counted many times. The gene calls are TRBV7-2 and TRBJ2-7; no clear D. Germline CDR1 SGHTA, CDR2 FQGNSA. V was cut by 1 base and J by 2 bases, with 6 bases left in between. The CDR3 length is 13 residues. The CDR3 loop is CASSLVETYEQYF. The CDR3 coding sequence is TGTGCCAGCAGCTTAGTCGAAACCTACGAGCAGTACTTC.

The chain combines TRBV6-5 with TRBJ2-2, with D possibly TRBD2 on 5 matching bases. This CDR3 is 13 amino acids long. Deletions cut 5 bases from V and 7 bases from J, with 11 bases between. Per germline, CDR1 MNHEY and CDR2 SVGAGI. The CDR3 region has the DNA TGTGCCAGCAGTAGCCCTGGGAGCGGGGAGCTGTTTTTT. Its protein product is CASSSPGSGELFF.

A few counts support this clonotype. The rearrangement links TRBV4-2 to TRBJ2-3; 8 nucleotides align to TRBD2. Germline trimming cut 0 bases from V and 7 bases from J; bases unmatched to any gene: 12. Germline assignment: CDR1 LGHNA and CDR2 YNFKEQ. The CDR3 covers 17 residues. The chain's CDR3 is CASSQDEQRGPINTQYF. The CDR3 region has the DNA TGTGCCAGCAGCCAAGATGAGCAGCGGGGGCCGATAAATACGCAGTATTTT.

The V gene is TRBV2, the J gene TRBJ1-2; 10 bases fit TRBD1. The CDR3 has 16 amino acids. CDR1 is SNHLY, CDR2 FYNNEI, per germline. The junction had 11 bases not matched to a gene; V was cut back by 3 bases and J by 7 bases. This CDR3 reads CASSDGTTGGASGYTF. The CDR3 coding sequence is TGTGCCAGCAGTGATGGAACGACAGGGGGCGCAAGTGGCTACACCTTC.

This clonotype has only a few counts. CDR3 residues: CASSPPFERGLNTQYF. The CDR3 coding sequence is TGTGCCAGCAGCCCCCCATTTGAGCGGGGTCTAAATACGCAGTATTTT. The chain recombines TRBV7-9 with TRBJ2-3; 7 bases are shared with TRBD2. Germline assignment: CDR1 SEHNR and CDR2 FQNEAQ (reference sequence). V gave up 5 bases and J gave up 7 bases; unmatched junction bases: 15. The CDR3 extends over 16 amino acids.

The rearrangement links TRBV7-2 to TRBJ1-2; D is undetermined. The CDR3 is made up of 15 amino acids. The V end was cut by 3 bases, the J end by 4 bases, with 15 bases between. Germline CDR1 reads SGHTA; CDR2 reads FQGNSA. CDR3 loop: CASSLGSEVTYGYTF. The CDR3 coding sequence is TGTGCCAGCAGCTTGGGCAGTGAGGTTACCTATGGCTACACCTTC. Full variable domain (outside the CDR3, taken from reference TRBV7-2 and TRBJ1-2): GAGVSQSPSNKVTEKGKDVELRCDPISGHTALYWYRQSLGQGLEFLIYFQGNSAPDKSGLPSDRFSAERTGGSVSTLTIQRTQQEDSAVYLCASSLGSEVTYGYTFGSGTRLTVV.

This clonotype was counted between two and nine times. This may stem from a read error, because a much larger clone lies one nucleotide away. CDR3 nucleotides: TGCGCCAGCAGTGAGTCGGTAGCAGCCTCCTACGAGCAGTACTTC. Its protein is CASSESVAASYEQYF. This chain connects TRBV10-2 to TRBJ2-7; no clear D. V was pared by 0 bases and J by 0 bases, with 9 bases between. The CDR3 length is 15 residues. Germline CDR1 reads WSHSY; CDR2 reads SAAADI.

As for this clonotype: A read error may produce the germline difference seen at one junction end. V usage is TRBV28 and J usage is TRBJ2-7, with D perhaps TRBD1 or TRBD2 (5 bases each). CDR1 and CDR2 from the germline V gene are MDHEN and SYDVKM. The CDR3 is 11 amino acids. Written as DNA, the CDR3 is TGTTCCAGCAGAGAGGGGTACAGGCGGTACTTC. Its protein is CSSREGYRRYF.

This clonotype was seen many times. V is TRBV29-1 and J is TRBJ2-1; the match to TRBD2 covers 7 bases. The CDR3 has 13 amino acids. Unmatched junction bases numbered 2, after V lost 4 bases and J lost 2 bases. The germline CDR1 and CDR2 sequences are SQVTM and ANQGSEA. This chain's CDR3 is CSVAGGTYNEQFF. CDR3 DNA: TGCAGCGTTGCGGGGGGTACCTACAATGAGCAGTTCTTC.

V and J are TRBV6-6 and TRBJ1-5; 8 bases agree with TRBD1. The CDR3 totals 16 residues. Per the germline V gene, CDR1 is MNHNY and CDR2 is SVGAGI (reference sequence). The junction had 9 bases not matched to a gene; V was cut back by 8 bases and J by 0 bases. CDR3 nucleotides: TGTGCCAGCGGAAATCCCGGGACAGGTAGCAATCAGCCCCAGCATTTT. It codes for CASGNPGTGSNQPQHF.

A few counts support this clonotype. V and J are TRBV29-1 and TRBJ2-2, with D possibly being TRBD2 (5 bases). The CDR3 loop spans 13 amino acids. CDR1 SQVTM and CDR2 ANQGSEA come from the germline V gene. V shed 6 bases and J shed 0 bases, with 8 bases lying between them. The CDR3 DNA reads TGCAGCGTCCCACTAGCGAACACCGGGGAGCTGTTTTTT. Translated: CSVPLANTGELFF.

This clonotype has ten or more counts. V gene TRBV6-1 combines with J gene TRBJ2-3; D unresolved. The CDR3 runs 12 residues. Germline-derived CDR1 and CDR2 are MNHNS and SASEGT. V shed 6 bases and J shed 1 base, with 5 bases lying between them. CDR3 in amino acids: CASRIGTDTQYF. DNA of the CDR3: TGTGCCAGCAGGATCGGCACAGATACGCAGTATTTT.

As for this clonotype: A junction end diverges from the germline sequence, so it may reflect a read error. The chain links TRBV18 to TRBJ1-4, with D possibly matching TRBD1 (6 bases). CDR1 KGHSH and CDR2 LQKENI come from the germline V gene. CDR3 length: 14 amino acids. Written as DNA, the CDR3 is TGCGCCAGCTCACCGGCGCAGGGGCAGGAAAAACTGTTTTTT. Its translation is CASSPAQGQEKLFF.

This clonotype was seen a single time. A far more abundant clone sits one base away, making this likely a read error. V is TRBV11-2 and J is TRBJ2-5; weak D call: TRBD1 (5 bases). This CDR3 is built from 11 residues. Trimming took 5 bases from V and 13 from J, leaving 14 bases between them. CDR1 is SGHAT, CDR2 FQNNGV, per germline. CDR3 DNA sequence: TGTGCCAGCAGCACAGGAGACGAGCGGTACTTC. The encoded protein is CASSTGDERYF.

The J gene is TRBJ2-1, the V gene TRBV28; TRBD2 matches at 8 bases. J gave up 7 bases and V 6 bases, and 11 bases lay outside the gene matches. CDR3 length: 15 amino acids. The germline V gene has CDR1 MDHEN and CDR2 SYDVKM. Written as DNA, the CDR3 is TGTGCCAGCAGCCCTGAAACTAGCGGACGAAATGAGCAGTTCTTC. Translation gives CASSPETSGRNEQFF.

V and J are TRBV20-1 and TRBJ2-5; maybe TRBD2 (6 bases). This CDR3 contains 16 residues. V was shortened by 5 bases and J by 1 base, with 20 bases between the two germline ends. Per the germline V gene, CDR1 is DFQATT and CDR2 is SNEGSKA (reference sequence). For the CDR3, the DNA is TGCAGTGCTGGAGCTTGGGGAGCGGGCCTCCAAGAGACCCAGTACTTC. Amino acids: CSAGAWGAGLQETQYF.

This clonotype was seen only once. The gene calls are TRBV24-1 and TRBJ1-1; tentative D call: TRBD1 (5 bases). The V end lost 4 bases, the J end lost 3 bases, and 23 bases lay between the germline ends. Germline-derived CDR1 and CDR2 are KGHDR and SFDVKD. The CDR3 totals 18 residues. The CDR3 loop is CATSDPPKGPWTDTEAFF. The CDR3 region has the DNA TGTGCCACCAGTGACCCCCCAAAGGGACCCTGGACGGACACTGAAGCTTTCTTT.

This clonotype was detected only a few times. This rearrangement joins TRBV20-1 to TRBJ2-5; a weak D match, TRBD2 (5 bases). Germline V gene data show CDR1 as DFQATT and CDR2 as SNEGSKA (reference sequence). CDR3 length equals 13 residues. Trimming removed 5 bases at V and 4 bases at J, with 14 bases between. The CDR3, as DNA: TGCAGTGCTGAACTCGCTAGCTTAGAGACCCAGTACTTC. It specifies CSAELASLETQYF.